A selection of T cell receptor beta chains follows, all from one sample in a study of blood T cell repertoires in COVID-19. Generated by immunoSEQ multiplex PCR, the TCRdb table keeps only in-frame clones and is missing some. Here the sample spans approximately 170,000 clones, approximately 82% being singletons. The specimen sequenced was peripheral blood. Every receptor here comes from a woman of 80 years or more with active or convalescent COVID-19. Each CDR3 is given with its conserved first and last residue. The D gene is left open where the match is weak. Clone size is stated in some rows and not others, as once, few, many or a class when expanded.

j_call: TRBJ1-5
v_call: TRBV18
d_call: TRBD1
clone_size: once
cdr3_nt: TGTGCCAGCTCACCATCGGGACAGGGGAATCAGCCCCAGCATTTT
cdr3_aa: CASSPSGQGNQPQHF

j_call: TRBJ2-4
v_call: TRBV5-6
d_call: -
clone_size: -
cdr3_nt: TGTGCCAGCAGCTTGGTTAAAGGTACTAGCTCCCTGAGCAACATTCAGTACTTC
cdr3_aa: CASSLVKGTSSLSNIQYF

j_call: TRBJ2-3
v_call: TRBV28
d_call: TRBD1
clone_size: -
cdr3_nt: TGTGCCAGCAGTTTGGACAGGGGGCAAAGCCCTACAGATACGCAGTATTTT
cdr3_aa: CASSLDRGQSPTDTQYF

j_call: TRBJ2-7
v_call: TRBV6-5
d_call: TRBD2
clone_size: -
cdr3_nt: TGTGCCAGCAGTTACCTAGCGGGAGGGGCTTCCTACGAGCAGTACTTC
cdr3_aa: CASSYLAGGASYEQYF

j_call: TRBJ2-7
v_call: TRBV6-2/TRBV6-3
d_call: TRBD2
clone_size: -
cdr3_nt: TGTGCCAGCAGCGGACTAGCGGGGAGCTCCTACGAGCAGTACTTC
cdr3_aa: CASSGLAGSSYEQYF

j_call: TRBJ2-1
v_call: TRBV5-1
d_call: -
clone_size: -
cdr3_nt: TGCGCCAGCAGCTTCGGGGAGTCCTACAATGAGCAGTTCTTC
cdr3_aa: CASSFGESYNEQFF

j_call: TRBJ1-5
v_call: TRBV6-5
d_call: -
clone_size: -
cdr3_nt: TGTGCCAGCGGACAGAATCAGCCCCAGCATTTT
cdr3_aa: CASGQNQPQHF

j_call: TRBJ1-1
v_call: TRBV5-1
d_call: TRBD1
clone_size: few
cdr3_nt: TGCGCCAGCAGCCCCGGCCGCGGGACAGGTGGTACTGAAGCTTTCTTT
cdr3_aa: CASSPGRGTGGTEAFF

j_call: TRBJ2-3
v_call: TRBV30
d_call: TRBD2
clone_size: -
cdr3_nt: TGTGCCTGGAGCAGACGGCGCGGGAGGGGAGGAGATACGCAGTATTTT
cdr3_aa: CAWSRRRGRGGDTQYF

j_call: TRBJ1-4
v_call: TRBV15
d_call: TRBD1
clone_size: -
cdr3_nt: TGTGCCACCAGCAGCCGGGACAGGGGGCGTACTAATGAAAAACTGTTTTTT
cdr3_aa: CATSSRDRGRTNEKLFF

j_call: TRBJ1-1
v_call: TRBV7-8
d_call: -
clone_size: few
cdr3_nt: TGTGCCAGCAGCCAAACTGATAGGAGAGCTTTCTTT
cdr3_aa: CASSQTDRRAFF

j_call: TRBJ2-5
v_call: TRBV7-9
d_call: TRBD2
clone_size: -
cdr3_nt: TGTGCCAGCAGTGTAGCGGGAGAGACCCAGTACTTC
cdr3_aa: CASSVAGETQYF

j_call: TRBJ2-7
v_call: TRBV5-1
d_call: TRBD2
clone_size: -
cdr3_nt: TGCGCCAGCAGCTTGTACCCCGGGGAGGGCTACGAGCAGTACTTC
cdr3_aa: CASSLYPGEGYEQYF

j_call: TRBJ1-4
v_call: TRBV5-1
d_call: TRBD1
clone_size: -
cdr3_nt: TGCGCCAGCAGCTCACAGGGGGCTGCAACTAATGAAAAACTGTTTTTT
cdr3_aa: CASSSQGAATNEKLFF

j_call: TRBJ2-5
v_call: TRBV3-1/TRBV3-2
d_call: -
clone_size: -
cdr3_nt: TGTGCCAGCAGCCAAGGGGGGCGGGAGACCCAGTACTTC
cdr3_aa: CASSQGGRETQYF

j_call: TRBJ2-5
v_call: TRBV5-1
d_call: -
clone_size: -
cdr3_nt: TGCGCCAGCAGCTTGCCCAATTGGGGGGACCAAGAGACCCAGTACTTC
cdr3_aa: CASSLPNWGDQETQYF

j_call: TRBJ2-7
v_call: TRBV28
d_call: -
clone_size: -
cdr3_nt: TGTGCCAGCAGACAACAGGGATCCTACGAGCAGTACTTC
cdr3_aa: CASRQQGSYEQYF

j_call: TRBJ1-2
v_call: TRBV29-1
d_call: -
clone_size: -
cdr3_nt: TGCAGCGTTGGACCCGAGGGGGACTATGGCTACACCTTC
cdr3_aa: CSVGPEGDYGYTF

j_call: TRBJ1-1
v_call: TRBV28
d_call: TRBD1
clone_size: few
cdr3_nt: TGTGCCAGCAGTCCCACAGGTTCCCACAGGGGGCGAACTGAAGCTTTCTTT
cdr3_aa: CASSPTGSHRGRTEAFF

j_call: TRBJ2-7
v_call: TRBV10-1
d_call: TRBD1
clone_size: -
cdr3_nt: TGCGCCAGCAGCCTGGACAGGGCGTCCTACGAGCAGTACTTC
cdr3_aa: CASSLDRASYEQYF